These T cell receptor beta chains were read from a single sample in a study of T-cell reconstitution after alpha-beta-depleted transplantation in children. TCRdb independently ran MiXCR on the PCR reads; one entry per CDR3 protein. This table has almost 500,000 distinct CDR3 sequences, roughly a tenth appearing once. Sequenced material: PBMCs, taken before TCRalphabeta/CD19-depleted stem cell transplant. The receptor set was obtained from a child aged 2-15 years with inherited bone marrow failure, due to receive a stem cell transplant. Each CDR3 is given with its conserved first and last residue. The D gene is left open where the match is weak. The listing skips clone size in some rows; elsewhere it reads once, few, many or a size class.

abundance	v_gene	d_gene	j_gene	CDR3nt	CDR3aa
many	TRBV29-1	TRBD2	TRBJ2-5	TGCAGCGCTAGCGGGAGTCAAGAGACCCAGTACTTC	CSASGSQETQYF
many	TRBV20-1	TRBD1	TRBJ1-4	TGCAGTGCTAGCGCAGGGGGTGAAAAACTGTTTTTT	CSASAGGEKLFF
many	TRBV20-1	TRBD2	TRBJ2-1	TGCAGTGCTAGAGGGACTAGCGGGGTAAGACCTTACAATGAGCAGTTCTTC	CSARGTSGVRPYNEQFF
many	TRBV19	-	TRBJ1-6	TGTGCCAGTAAGGGGAGCCTCCACTTT	CASKGSLHF
-	TRBV30	TRBD2	TRBJ2-1	TGTGCCTGGAGTAGTAGCGGGAGCTCCTACAATGAGCAGTTCTTC	CAWSSSGSSYNEQFF
many	TRBV6-5	-	TRBJ2-7	TGTGCCAGCAGTTACTCGGCCGGGGTGAGCTCCTACGAGCAGTACTTC	CASSYSAGVSSYEQYF
many	TRBV5-6	TRBD2	TRBJ2-2	TGTGCCAGCAGTGGGGCTAGCGGGAGTTATGGAACCGGGGAGCTGTTTTTT	CASSGASGSYGTGELFF
many	TRBV7-2	-	TRBJ2-7	TGTGCCAGCAGCCGAGGGGGGACCCCCTCCTACGAGCAGTACTTC	CASSRGGTPSYEQYF
many	TRBV11-2	-	TRBJ2-6	TGTGCCAGCAGCCGTTTCAGCTCTGGGGCCAACGTCCTGACTTTC	CASSRFSSGANVLTF
-	TRBV9	-	TRBJ2-6	TGTGCCAGCAGCGTATTAAGGAGTGGGGGCGCCTCTGGGGCCAACGTCCTGACTTTC	CASSVLRSGGASGANVLTF
-	TRBV2	-	TRBJ1-2	TGTGCCAGCAGGGACAGCTTCTATGGCTACACCTTC	CASRDSFYGYTF
few	TRBV6-1	TRBD2	TRBJ2-7	TGTGCCAGCAGTACCTATTTAACGGCGGGAGTCGAGCAGTACTTC	CASSTYLTAGVEQYF
few	TRBV30	-	TRBJ2-2	TGTGCCTGGAGCCACCTCGAGGGGAGCGACCTATGGGCGAGCACCGGGGAGCTGTTTTTT	CAWSHLEGSDLWASTGELFF
few	TRBV19	TRBD2	TRBJ2-1	TGTGCCACCCTAGCGGGAGGGGTAGGTTGGAATGAGCAGTTCTTC	CATLAGGVGWNEQFF
many	TRBV2	-	TRBJ2-1	TGTGCCAGCAGGTACGGTCCGAGCTCCTACAATGAGCAGTTCTTC	CASRYGPSSYNEQFF
many	TRBV6-2/TRBV6-3	-	TRBJ1-5	TGTGCCAGCAGAATCCGGGACAACTATCAGCCCCAGCATTTT	CASRIRDNYQPQHF
many	TRBV6-5	-	TRBJ2-5	TGTGCCAGCAGTTACCCCCCGGTGGGAGTGGAAGAGACCCAGTACTTC	CASSYPPVGVEETQYF
-	TRBV27	-	TRBJ1-5	TGTGCCAGCAGTTTACTCCCCGACCGAATTGGGAATCAGCCCCAGCATTTT	CASSLLPDRIGNQPQHF
many	TRBV29-1	-	TRBJ2-5	TGCAGCGGAGCTAGCGTTTTCTACCAAGAGACCCAGTACTTC	CSGASVFYQETQYF
many	TRBV11-2	-	TRBJ2-5	TGTGCCAGCAGCCGAGAGAGGGGCCAGTCCCAAGAGACCCAGTACTTC	CASSRERGQSQETQYF
many	TRBV5-1	-	TRBJ2-3	TGCGCCAGCAGCCAAGGGGATCCCGGCACAGATACGCAGTATTTT	CASSQGDPGTDTQYF
many	TRBV27	-	TRBJ2-3	TGTGCCAGCACCCCCGGGGAGACGGGGACAGATACGCAGTATTTT	CASTPGETGTDTQYF
many	TRBV30	TRBD1	TRBJ2-2	TGTGCCTGGGCTCAGGGGGCCGGGGAGCTGTTTTTT	CAWAQGAGELFF
many	TRBV18	-	TRBJ1-5	TGTGCCAGCTCACACGGCGGCCGCAATCAGCCCCAGCATTTT	CASSHGGRNQPQHF